Listed below are T cell receptor beta chains from one sample, sequenced in a study of vaccination and CD4 T cells after COVID-19. The antigens of these receptors remain unknown. TCRdb re-called the PCR reads with MiXCR, one entry per CDR3 protein. The table lists around 18,000 distinct CDR3 sequences, approximately 57% of them singletons, with roughly 6.7% in the top ten. The source material was CD4+ T cells from blood, cultured in vitro, sampled before SARS-CoV-2 vaccination. These receptors all come from a human donor who had recovered from COVID-19. Each CDR3 is given with its conserved first and last residue. Fields, in order: V gene, D gene, J gene, clone size, CDR3 protein, CDR3 DNA. D genes are given only for firm matches. Size is stated for part of the rows, as once, few or many counts, or as a class when the clone is expanded.

>TRBV24-1|-|TRBJ2-5|few
CATSDLVGGVHQETQYF
TGTGCCACCAGTGATTTAGTGGGCGGAGTCCACCAAGAGACCCAGTACTTC
>TRBV12-3/TRBV12-4|-|TRBJ1-5|-
CASKGSNSNQPQHF
TGTGCCAGCAAGGGCAGCAATAGCAATCAGCCCCAGCATTTT
>TRBV7-2|TRBD2|TRBJ2-3|few
CASSLALTSGRRDTQYF
TGTGCCAGCAGCTTAGCGTTGACTAGCGGGAGGAGAGATACGCAGTATTTT
>TRBV6-5|-|TRBJ2-7|few
CASSSSGPSSYEQYF
TGTGCCAGCAGTTCTTCCGGGCCCTCCTCCTACGAGCAGTACTTC
>TRBV28|-|TRBJ1-1|-
CASSFDRTEAFF
TGTGCCAGCAGTTTTGACAGGACTGAAGCTTTCTTT
>TRBV7-2|-|TRBJ2-5|-
CASSSRVMQYQETQYF
TGTGCCAGCAGCTCCCGGGTCATGCAGTACCAAGAGACCCAGTACTTC
>TRBV29-1|-|TRBJ2-2|-
CSVGKGDTGELFF
TGCAGCGTTGGGAAGGGGGACACCGGGGAGCTGTTTTTT
>TRBV28|-|TRBJ1-5|once
CASKGSDQPQHF
TGTGCCAGCAAGGGGTCCGATCAGCCCCAGCATTTT
>TRBV15|-|TRBJ1-3|few
CATSRVVSGNTIYF
TGTGCCACCAGCAGAGTTGTATCTGGAAACACCATATATTTT
>TRBV18|TRBD1|TRBJ1-1|-
CASSLGQGQNTEAFF
TGTGCCAGCTCGTTAGGACAGGGGCAAAACACTGAAGCTTTCTTT
>TRBV7-9|TRBD2|TRBJ2-3|-
CASSLSVAGAAADTQYF
TGTGCCAGCAGCTTAAGCGTAGCGGGAGCGGCAGCAGATACGCAGTATTTT
>TRBV5-4|-|TRBJ2-1|-
CASSLSVRRTNNEQFF
TGTGCCAGCAGCTTGTCCGTTCGGCGGACTAACAATGAGCAGTTCTTC
>TRBV25-1|-|TRBJ2-5|few
CASPPAGDRVETQYF
TGTGCCAGCCCCCCGGCAGGGGACCGGGTCGAGACCCAGTACTTC
>TRBV20-1|-|TRBJ2-1|-
CSARSRVGYRDSFNNEQFF
TGCAGTGCTAGAAGTCGAGTGGGGTACCGGGACTCATTCAACAATGAGCAGTTCTTC
>TRBV2|-|TRBJ2-5|few
CASSEKHVQETQYF
TGTGCCAGCAGTGAGAAGCACGTACAAGAGACCCAGTACTTC
>TRBV28|-|TRBJ2-5|-
CASSLSRDGQETQYF
TGTGCCAGCAGTTTATCGAGGGACGGCCAAGAGACCCAGTACTTC
>TRBV20-1|TRBD1|TRBJ1-2|few
CSARVPGQDGYTF
TGCAGTGCTAGAGTCCCGGGACAGGATGGCTACACCTTC
>TRBV7-2|TRBD2|TRBJ2-1|-
CASSLAGTSGLLNEQFF
TGTGCCAGCAGCTTAGCGGGGACTAGCGGCCTCCTCAATGAGCAGTTCTTC
>TRBV19|-|TRBJ1-5|few
CASSYTLLGSNQPQHF
TGTGCCAGTAGTTACACTCTCCTAGGTAGCAATCAGCCCCAGCATTTT
>TRBV2|-|TRBJ2-7|-
CASMGLTPYEQYF
TGTGCCAGCATGGGGCTAACCCCCTACGAGCAGTACTTC
>TRBV20-1|TRBD2|TRBJ2-5|-
CSARTGLAEKETQYF
TGCAGTGCTAGAACCGGACTAGCGGAAAAAGAGACCCAGTACTTC
>TRBV5-1|TRBD1|TRBJ1-1|few
CASSLMDRGRAFF
TGCGCCAGCAGCTTGATGGACAGGGGGAGAGCTTTCTTT
>TRBV20-1|-|TRBJ1-5|few
CSAQVQGSNQPQHF
TGCAGTGCTCAAGTACAGGGCAGCAATCAGCCCCAGCATTTT
>TRBV6-4|TRBD1|TRBJ2-5|once
CATMRFQGDSQIQETQYF
TGTGCCACCATGCGATTTCAGGGGGATTCACAAATCCAAGAGACCCAGTACTTC
>TRBV5-1|-|TRBJ1-2|-
CASSDNWDHYTF
TGCGCCAGCAGCGATAACTGGGACCACTACACCTTC
>TRBV2|TRBD2|TRBJ2-3|few
CASSRGTTSGLTDTQYF
TGTGCCAGCAGTAGAGGAACGACTAGCGGACTCACAGATACGCAGTATTTT
>TRBV20-1|-|TRBJ1-2|few
CSARGAHATNYGYTF
TGCAGTGCTAGAGGGGCACATGCTACTAACTATGGCTACACCTTC
>TRBV7-3|-|TRBJ1-2|-
CASSPNRDGGGYTF
TGTGCCAGCAGCCCAAACCGGGACGGTGGGGGCTACACCTTC
>TRBV14|-|TRBJ2-5|-
CASSNQETQYF
TGTGCCAGCAGCAACCAAGAGACCCAGTACTTC
>TRBV20-1|TRBD1|TRBJ1-3|-
CSARGDRISGNTIYF
TGCAGTGCTAGAGGGGACAGGATCTCTGGAAACACCATATATTTT
>TRBV6-1|-|TRBJ1-5|-
CASSLSPGSNQPQHF
TGTGCCAGCAGCCTATCGCCAGGTAGCAATCAGCCCCAGCATTTT
>TRBV20-1|-|TRBJ2-5|-
CSANPLLANSQETQYF
TGCAGTGCCAACCCTTTACTGGCCAACAGCCAAGAGACCCAGTACTTC
>TRBV4-2|-|TRBJ1-2|-
CASSPGTVNYGYTF
TGTGCCAGCAGCCCCGGGACGGTTAACTATGGCTACACCTTC
>TRBV20-1|-|TRBJ1-3|few
CSAPGGSGNTIYF
TGCAGTGCCCCGGGGGGTTCTGGAAACACCATATATTTT
>TRBV7-9|-|TRBJ2-5|-
CASIGEETQYF
TGTGCCAGCATTGGGGAAGAGACCCAGTACTTC
>TRBV20-1|-|TRBJ2-5|-
CSARGGRSQETQYF
TGCAGTGCTAGAGGCGGGCGCAGCCAAGAGACCCAGTACTTC
>TRBV21-1|-|TRBJ2-1|-
CASSKVVGGEGRSWNEQFF
TGTGCCAGCAGCAAAGTCGTTGGGGGGGAGGGCCGTAGTTGGAATGAGCAGTTCTTC
>TRBV5-6|-|TRBJ2-1|once
CASSLYPANNEQFF
TGTGCCAGCAGCTTGTACCCAGCAAACAATGAGCAGTTCTTC
>TRBV20-1|-|TRBJ1-5|-
CSARVRGYSNQPQHF
TGCAGTGCTAGAGTTCGCGGGTATAGCAATCAGCCCCAGCATTTT
>TRBV20-1|TRBD1|TRBJ1-2|medium-sized
CSADRQGDGYTF
TGCAGTGCTGATAGACAGGGTGATGGCTACACCTTC
>TRBV11-2|-|TRBJ2-2|few
CASSLPGLLTGELFF
TGTGCCAGCAGCTTACCAGGGTTACTCACCGGGGAGCTGTTTTTT
>TRBV28|-|TRBJ1-1|-
CASSFPSSGTEAFF
TGTGCCAGCAGTTTCCCCTCGTCGGGAACTGAAGCTTTCTTT
>TRBV24-1|TRBD1|TRBJ1-1|-
CATGRQGVGEAFF
TGTGCCACCGGACGACAGGGGGTCGGTGAAGCTTTCTTT